These 3 T cell receptor beta chains came from one sample sequenced in a study of regulatory T cells in long-lasting Graves disease. Time point denoted: newly diagnosed GD, antithyroid drugs for less than 3 months. Making the TCR library involved RNA that had been extracted from PBMCs. Arm-PCR with iRepertoire HTBI primers amplified the CDR3 regions for these TCR beta libraries. Via MiXCR, TCRdb re-called the multiplex PCR reads, giving one row per CDR3 protein. There are 200,000 to 250,000 distinct CDR3 sequences in the sample; around 19% occur only once, and around 21% lies in the top ten. The specimen comprised peripheral blood mononuclear cells (PBMCs), sampled at new diagnosis, from a patient treated with antithyroid drugs. Source of these receptors: a female donor with Graves disease.

Many counts were recorded for this clonotype. V gene TRBV6-1 combines with J gene TRBJ2-5, with TRBD1 matching 9 bases. The V segment lost 5 bases and the J segment 5 bases; nucleotides outside the gene matches: 3. The CDR3 is 13 residues long. Germline lookup yields CDR1 MNHNS and CDR2 SASEGT. The CDR3: CASSTGTGETQYF. The CDR3 bases are TGTGCCAGCAGTACCGGGACAGGGGAGACCCAGTACTTC.

Regarding this clonotype: This probably arose from a read error, given a far larger clone one base away. It is likely a read error, because the conserved phenylalanine at the end of the CDR3 is missing. The chain recombines TRBV3-1 with TRBJ2-3; 8 positions agree with TRBD2. CDR1 and CDR2 from the germline V gene are LGHDT and YNNKEL (reference sequence). The CDR3 has 18 residues. V lost 5 bases to trimming and J lost 1 base; unmatched junction nucleotides: 14. The CDR3 coding sequence is TGTGCCAGCAGCTTCTCAAAGGCCGGGACTAGGGGCACAGATACGCAGTATCTT. This translates into CASSFSKAGTRGTDTQYL.

Many counts were recorded for this clonotype. The J gene is TRBJ2-3, the V gene TRBV24-1, with 8 bases identical to TRBD2. CDR3 length equals 16 residues. Trimming took 2 bases from V and 1 from J; bases not matched to a gene: 4. Looked up from germline, CDR1 is KGHDR and CDR2 is SFDVKD. The CDR3 is CATSDSVAGRTDTQYF. CDR3 in DNA: TGTGCCACCAGTGATTCGGTAGCGGGACGCACAGATACGCAGTATTTT.